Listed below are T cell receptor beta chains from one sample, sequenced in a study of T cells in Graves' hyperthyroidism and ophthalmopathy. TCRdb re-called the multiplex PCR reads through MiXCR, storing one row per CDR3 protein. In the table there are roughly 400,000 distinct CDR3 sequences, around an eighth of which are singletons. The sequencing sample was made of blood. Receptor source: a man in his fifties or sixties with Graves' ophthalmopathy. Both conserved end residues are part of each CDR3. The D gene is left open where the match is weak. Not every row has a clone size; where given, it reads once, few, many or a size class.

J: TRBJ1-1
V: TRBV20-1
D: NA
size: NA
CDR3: CSARPSGTGRAFF
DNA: TGCAGTGCTAGGCCCAGCGGGACGGGACGAGCTTTCTTT

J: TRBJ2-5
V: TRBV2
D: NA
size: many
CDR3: CASQERILQETQYF
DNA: TGTGCCAGCCAGGAGCGGATACTCCAAGAGACCCAGTACTTC

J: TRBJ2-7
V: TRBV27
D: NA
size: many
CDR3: CASSLSRTGLYYEQYF
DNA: TGTGCCAGCAGTTTATCCCGCACAGGCCTTTACTACGAGCAGTACTTC

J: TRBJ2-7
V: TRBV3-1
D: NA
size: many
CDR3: CASSRERGYEQYF
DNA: TGTGCCAGCAGCCGAGAGAGAGGGTACGAGCAGTACTTC

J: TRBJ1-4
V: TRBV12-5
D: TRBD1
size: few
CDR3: CASGPTGVVEKLFF
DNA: TGTGCTAGTGGTCCCACAGGGGTCGTTGAAAAACTGTTTTTT

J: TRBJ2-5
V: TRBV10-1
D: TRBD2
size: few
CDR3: CASSESLAGVETQYF
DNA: TGCGCCAGCAGTGAGTCTCTAGCGGGAGTGGAGACCCAGTACTTC

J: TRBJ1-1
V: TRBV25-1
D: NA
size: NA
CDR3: CASSPYSSNTEAFF
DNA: TGTGCCAGCAGTCCTTATTCTTCGAACACTGAAGCTTTCTTT

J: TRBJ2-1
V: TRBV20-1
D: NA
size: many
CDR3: CSADEGGSSYNEQFF
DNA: TGCAGTGCAGATGAGGGGGGGAGCTCCTACAATGAGCAGTTCTTC

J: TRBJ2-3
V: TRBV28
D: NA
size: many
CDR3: CASSKEGGSTDTQYF
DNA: TGTGCCAGCAGTAAAGAGGGTGGTAGCACAGATACGCAGTATTTT

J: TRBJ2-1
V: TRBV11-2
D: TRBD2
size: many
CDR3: CASSSGGSSGSVLPRFF
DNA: TGTGCCAGCAGCTCGGGGGGGAGTAGCGGGAGCGTTCTACCTCGGTTCTTC

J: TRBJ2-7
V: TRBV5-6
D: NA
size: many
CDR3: CASSPTGNAYEQYF
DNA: TGTGCCAGCAGCCCGACCGGGAACGCCTACGAGCAGTACTTC

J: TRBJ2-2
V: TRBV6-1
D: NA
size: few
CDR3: CASSYMAVGELFF
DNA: TGTGCCAGCAGTTATATGGCGGTCGGGGAGCTGTTTTTT

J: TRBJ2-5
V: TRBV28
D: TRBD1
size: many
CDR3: CASSTGQSVLYF
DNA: TGTGCCAGCAGTACGGGACAGTCGGTTCTGTACTTC

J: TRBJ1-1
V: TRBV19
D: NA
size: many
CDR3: CASSYVNTEAFF
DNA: TGTGCCAGCAGCTACGTGAACACTGAAGCTTTCTTT

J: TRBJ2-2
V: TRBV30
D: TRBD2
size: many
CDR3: CAWKIAGGTGELFF
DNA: TGTGCCTGGAAAATAGCGGGAGGGACCGGGGAGCTGTTTTTT

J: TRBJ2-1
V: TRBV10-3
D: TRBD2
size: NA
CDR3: CAISEREGLEQFF
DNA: TGTGCCATCAGCGAGCGGGAGGGCCTTGAGCAGTTCTTC

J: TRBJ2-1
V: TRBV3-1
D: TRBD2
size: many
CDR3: CASRGRASGYNEQFF
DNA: TGTGCCAGCAGGGGTAGGGCTAGCGGTTACAATGAGCAGTTCTTC

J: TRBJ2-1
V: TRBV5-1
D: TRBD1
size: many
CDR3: CASSWTGTGENEQFF
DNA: TGCGCCAGCAGCTGGACCGGGACAGGGGAGAATGAGCAGTTCTTC